Below, one T cell receptor (beta chain) is given with its context. Its antigen is as yet unknown. This specimen belongs to a study of cytotoxic CD8 clonotypes in ibrutinib-treated CLL. Study overall: Response sampling occurred after a median 12 months of treatment (range 6 to 36). Points from the study as a whole: Clonality, elevated at ibrutinib response, dropped back toward baseline at progression.

The assay was immunoSEQ multiplex PCR, and TCRdb's table has in-frame clones only and misses some. The top ten hold about 6.3% of the sample, which has approximately 330,000 clones, roughly 80% seen once. The CDR3 contains 18 residues. The V gene end was trimmed by 7 bases and the J gene end by 1 base; junction bases not matched to a gene: 12. Germline CDR1 reads MGHRA; CDR2 reads YSYEKL. This specimen consisted of PBMCs, obtained before ibrutinib treatment. The sequence was collected from a human donor with chronic lymphocytic leukemia. The V and J genes are TRBV4-1 and TRBJ2-2; TRBD2 aligns across 10 bases. This CDR3 reads CASKYGLAGVLNTGELFF. DNA for the CDR3: TGCGCCAGCAAGTATGGGCTAGCGGGAGTCTTGAACACCGGGGAGCTGTTTTTT.